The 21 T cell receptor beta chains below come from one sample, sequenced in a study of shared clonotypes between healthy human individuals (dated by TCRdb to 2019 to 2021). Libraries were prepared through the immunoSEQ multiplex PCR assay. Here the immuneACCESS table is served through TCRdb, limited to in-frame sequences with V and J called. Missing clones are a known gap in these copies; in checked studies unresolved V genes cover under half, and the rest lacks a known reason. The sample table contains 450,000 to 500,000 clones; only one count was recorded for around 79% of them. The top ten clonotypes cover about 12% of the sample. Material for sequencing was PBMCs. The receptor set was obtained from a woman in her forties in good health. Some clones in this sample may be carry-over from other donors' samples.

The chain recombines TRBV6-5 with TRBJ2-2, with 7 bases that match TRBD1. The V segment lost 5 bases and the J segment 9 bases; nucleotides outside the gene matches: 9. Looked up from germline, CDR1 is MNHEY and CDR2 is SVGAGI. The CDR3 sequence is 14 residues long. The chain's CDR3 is CASSRRDSRWELFF. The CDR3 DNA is TGTGCCAGCAGTCGACGGGACAGCCGATGGGAGCTGTTTTTT.

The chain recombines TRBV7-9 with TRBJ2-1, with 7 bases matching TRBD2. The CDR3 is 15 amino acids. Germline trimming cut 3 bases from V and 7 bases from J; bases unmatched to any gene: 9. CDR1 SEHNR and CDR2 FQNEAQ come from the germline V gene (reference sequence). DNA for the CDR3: TGTGCCAGCAGCTTGGGAGGGGCGAGTTTAAATGAGCAGTTCTTC. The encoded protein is CASSLGGASLNEQFF.

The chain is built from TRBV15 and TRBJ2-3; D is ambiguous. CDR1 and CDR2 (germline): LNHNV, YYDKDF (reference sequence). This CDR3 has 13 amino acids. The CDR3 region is CATLGGSTDTQYF. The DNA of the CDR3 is TGTGCTACCTTGGGCGGTTCCACAGATACGCAGTATTTT. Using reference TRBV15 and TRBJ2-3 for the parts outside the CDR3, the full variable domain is DAMVIQNPRYQVTQFGKPVTLSCSQTLNHNVMYWYQQKSSQAPKLLFHYYDKDFNNEADTPDNFQSRRPNTSFCFLDIRSPGLGDTAMYLCATLGGSTDTQYFGPGTRLTVL.

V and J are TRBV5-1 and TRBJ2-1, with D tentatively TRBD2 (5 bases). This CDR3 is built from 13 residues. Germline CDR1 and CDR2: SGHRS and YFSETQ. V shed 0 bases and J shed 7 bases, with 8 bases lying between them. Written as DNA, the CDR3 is TGCGCCAGCAGCTTGGGATCGGGAAATGAGCAGTTCTTC. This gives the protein CASSLGSGNEQFF.

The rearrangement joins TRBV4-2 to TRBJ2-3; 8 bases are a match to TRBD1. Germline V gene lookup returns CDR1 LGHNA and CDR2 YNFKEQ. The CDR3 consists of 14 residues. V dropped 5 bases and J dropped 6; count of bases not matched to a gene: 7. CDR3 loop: CASSFQGASDTQYF. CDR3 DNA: TGTGCCAGCAGCTTCCAGGGGGCATCCGATACGCAGTATTTT.

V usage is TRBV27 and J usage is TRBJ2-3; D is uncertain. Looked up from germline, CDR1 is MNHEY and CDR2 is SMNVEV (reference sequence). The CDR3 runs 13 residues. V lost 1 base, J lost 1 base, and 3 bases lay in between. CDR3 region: CASSLYGTDTQYF. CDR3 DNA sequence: TGTGCCAGCAGTTTATACGGCACAGATACGCAGTATTTT.

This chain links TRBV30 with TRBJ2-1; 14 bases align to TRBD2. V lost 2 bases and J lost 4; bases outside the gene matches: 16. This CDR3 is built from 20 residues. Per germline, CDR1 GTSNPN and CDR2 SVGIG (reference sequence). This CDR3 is CAWSRHLPRTSGRWYNEQFF. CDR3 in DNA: TGTGCCTGGAGTCGCCATCTTCCCAGGACTAGCGGGAGGTGGTACAATGAGCAGTTCTTC.

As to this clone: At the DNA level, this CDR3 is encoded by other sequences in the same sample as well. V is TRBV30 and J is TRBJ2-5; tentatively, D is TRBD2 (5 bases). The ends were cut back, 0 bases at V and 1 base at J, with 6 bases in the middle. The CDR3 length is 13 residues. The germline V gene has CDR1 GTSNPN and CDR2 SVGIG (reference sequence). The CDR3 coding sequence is TGTGCCTGGAGTGTTGGAGGCCAAGAGACCCAGTACTTC. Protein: CAWSVGGQETQYF.

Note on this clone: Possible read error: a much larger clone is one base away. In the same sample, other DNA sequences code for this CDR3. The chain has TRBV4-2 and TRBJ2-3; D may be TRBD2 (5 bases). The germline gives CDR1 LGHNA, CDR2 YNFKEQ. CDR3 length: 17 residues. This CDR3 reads CASSQDRAASSTDTQYF. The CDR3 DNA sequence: TGTGCCAGCAGCCAAGATCGGGCTGCATCTAGCACAGATACACAGTATTTT.

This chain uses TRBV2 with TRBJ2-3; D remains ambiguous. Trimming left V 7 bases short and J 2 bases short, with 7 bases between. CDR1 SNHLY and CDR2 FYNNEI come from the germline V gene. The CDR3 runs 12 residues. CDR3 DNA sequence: TGTGCCAGCACTCCGATCACAGATACGCAGTATTTT. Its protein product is CASTPITDTQYF.

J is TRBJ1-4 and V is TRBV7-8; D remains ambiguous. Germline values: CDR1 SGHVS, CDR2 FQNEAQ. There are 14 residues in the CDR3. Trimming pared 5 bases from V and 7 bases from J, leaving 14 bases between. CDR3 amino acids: CASSGRTQLEKLFF. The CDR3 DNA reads TGTGCCAGCAGCGGGAGGACCCAACTTGAAAAACTGTTTTTT.

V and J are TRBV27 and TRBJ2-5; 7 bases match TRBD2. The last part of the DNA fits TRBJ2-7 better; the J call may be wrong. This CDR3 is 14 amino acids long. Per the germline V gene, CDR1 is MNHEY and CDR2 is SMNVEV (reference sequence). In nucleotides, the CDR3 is TGTGCCAGCAGTATTGGGAGGGACTCCTACGAGCAGTACTTC. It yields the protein CASSIGRDSYEQYF.

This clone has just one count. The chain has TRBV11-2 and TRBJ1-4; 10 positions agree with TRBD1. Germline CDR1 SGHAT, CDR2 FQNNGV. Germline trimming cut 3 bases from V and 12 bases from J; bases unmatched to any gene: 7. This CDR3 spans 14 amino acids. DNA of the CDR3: TGTGCCAGCAGCTTCGACAGGGGGCGCATGGAACTGTTTTTT. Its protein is CASSFDRGRMELFF.

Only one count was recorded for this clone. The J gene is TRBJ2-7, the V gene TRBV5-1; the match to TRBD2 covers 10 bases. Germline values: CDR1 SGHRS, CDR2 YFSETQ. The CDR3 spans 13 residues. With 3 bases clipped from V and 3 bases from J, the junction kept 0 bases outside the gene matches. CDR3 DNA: TGCGCCAGCAGCTGGACTAGCGGCTACGAGCAGTACTTC. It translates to CASSWTSGYEQYF. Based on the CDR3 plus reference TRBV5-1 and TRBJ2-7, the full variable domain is KAGVTQTPRYLIKTRGQQVTLSCSPISGHRSVSWYQQTPGQGLQFLFEYFSETQRNKGNFPGRFSGRQFSNSRSEMNVSTLELGDSALYLCASSWTSGYEQYFGPGTRLTVT.

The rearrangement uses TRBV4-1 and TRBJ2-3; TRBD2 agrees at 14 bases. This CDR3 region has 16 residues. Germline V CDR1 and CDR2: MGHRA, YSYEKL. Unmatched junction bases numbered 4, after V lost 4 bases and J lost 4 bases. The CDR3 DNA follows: TGCGCCAGCAGCCTCGGGACTAGCGGGAGTTCAGATACGCAGTATTTT. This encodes CASSLGTSGSSDTQYF.

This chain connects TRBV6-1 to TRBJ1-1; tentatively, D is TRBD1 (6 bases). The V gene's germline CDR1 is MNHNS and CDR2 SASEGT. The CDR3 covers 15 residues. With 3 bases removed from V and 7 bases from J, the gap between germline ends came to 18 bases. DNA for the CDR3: TGTGCCAGCAGTGATCCCGCAGGGGCCAAGCTTGAAGCTTTCTTT. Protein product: CASSDPAGAKLEAFF.

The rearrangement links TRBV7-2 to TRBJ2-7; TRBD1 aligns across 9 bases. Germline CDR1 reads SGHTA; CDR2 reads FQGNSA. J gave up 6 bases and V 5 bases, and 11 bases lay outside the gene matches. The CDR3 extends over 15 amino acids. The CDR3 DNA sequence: TGTGCCAGCAGCCCCTGGACAGGGGCTTGGGGCGAGCAGTACTTC. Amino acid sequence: CASSPWTGAWGEQYF.

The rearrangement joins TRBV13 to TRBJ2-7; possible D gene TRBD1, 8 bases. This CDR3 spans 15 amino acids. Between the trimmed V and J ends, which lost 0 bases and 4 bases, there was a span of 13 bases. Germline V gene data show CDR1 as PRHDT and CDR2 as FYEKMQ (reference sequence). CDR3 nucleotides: TGTGCCAGCAGCTTAGGACAGGGGGGAGGGTACGAGCAGTACTTC. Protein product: CASSLGQGGGYEQYF. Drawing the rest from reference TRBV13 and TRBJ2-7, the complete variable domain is AAGVIQSPRHLIKEKRETATLKCYPIPRHDTVYWYQQGPGQDPQFLISFYEKMQSDKGSIPDRFSAQQFSDYHSELNMSSLELGDSALYFCASSLGQGGGYEQYFGPGTRLTVT.

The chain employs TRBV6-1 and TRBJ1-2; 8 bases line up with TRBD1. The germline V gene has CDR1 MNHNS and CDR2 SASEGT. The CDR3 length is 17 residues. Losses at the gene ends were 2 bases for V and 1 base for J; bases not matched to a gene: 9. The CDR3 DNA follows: TGTGCCAGCAGTGAAATGGGGCAGGGGGCCTTTAACTATGGCTACACCTTC. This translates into CASSEMGQGAFNYGYTF.

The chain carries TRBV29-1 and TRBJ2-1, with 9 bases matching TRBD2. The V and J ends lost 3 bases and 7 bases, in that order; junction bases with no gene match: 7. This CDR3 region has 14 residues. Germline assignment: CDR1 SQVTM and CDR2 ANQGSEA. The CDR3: CSVDRAGGGNEQFF. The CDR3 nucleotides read TGCAGCGTTGATCGAGCGGGAGGAGGAAATGAGCAGTTCTTC.

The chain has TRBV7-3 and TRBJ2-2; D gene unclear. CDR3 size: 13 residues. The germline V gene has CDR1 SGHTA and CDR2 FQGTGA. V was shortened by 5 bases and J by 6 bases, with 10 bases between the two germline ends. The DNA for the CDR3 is TGTGCCAGCAGCGTCTGGGGTTCCGGGGAGCTGTTTTTT. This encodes CASSVWGSGELFF.